Here is one TCR beta chain with its context. What it recognizes is unknown. Compared with germline, one end of the junction differs, possibly owing to a read error. TCRdb's table, derived via immunoSEQ multiplex PCR, lists solely in-frame clones and lacks some. The table shows about 120,000 clones, with about 83% occurring only once. Enrolled patients, whose metastatic non-small-cell lung cancer was chemo-refractory, received focal radiation plus CTLA-4 blockade with ipilimumab. This CDR3 region has 13 residues. The germline CDR1 and CDR2 sequences are MGHRA and YSYEKL. The sample belongs to a study of radiotherapy plus CTLA-4 blockade in lung cancer. Study-level points and caveats: In blood, early T cell clone dynamics reportedly predicted response best, together with interferon-beta.

Material: peripheral blood, obtained from a patient treated with radiotherapy plus ipilimumab. J is TRBJ1-1 and V is TRBV4-1; D possibly corresponds to TRBD1 (6 bases). This TCR came from a human donor with non-small cell lung cancer who had a partial response to radiotherapy plus ipilimumab. This CDR3 reads CASSPRGSTEAFF. The CDR3 DNA follows: TGTGCCAGCAGCCCGAGGGGGAGCACTGAAGCTTTCTTT.